The TCR beta chain described here comes from a study of shared clonotypes between healthy human individuals. TCRdb's table, derived via immunoSEQ multiplex PCR, lists solely in-frame clones and lacks some. This table has 2 million to 2.5 million clones, 85% to 95% appearing once. The CDR3 contains 14 residues. Per germline, CDR1 LGHNT and CDR2 FRNRAP. Trimming took off 3 bases at V and 7 bases at J, with 13 bases between the two ends. The source material was naive CD4+ T cells from PBMCs. Subset defined: CD45RA+ positively selected. The rearrangement links TRBV12-5 to TRBJ1-5; no clear D. The clonotype comes from a young man in good health. Some clones in this sample may be carry-over from other donors' samples. For the CDR3, the DNA is TGTGCTAGTGGTTTAGGAGGGTCCCTACAGCCCCAGCATTTT. Its translation is CASGLGGSLQPQHF. Using reference TRBV12-5 and TRBJ1-5 for the parts outside the CDR3, the full variable domain is DARVTQTPRHKVTEMGQEVTMRCQPILGHNTVFWYRQTMMQGLELLAYFRNRAPLDDSGMPKDRFSAEMPDATLATLKIQPSEPRDSAVYFCASGLGGSLQPQHFGDGTRLSIL.